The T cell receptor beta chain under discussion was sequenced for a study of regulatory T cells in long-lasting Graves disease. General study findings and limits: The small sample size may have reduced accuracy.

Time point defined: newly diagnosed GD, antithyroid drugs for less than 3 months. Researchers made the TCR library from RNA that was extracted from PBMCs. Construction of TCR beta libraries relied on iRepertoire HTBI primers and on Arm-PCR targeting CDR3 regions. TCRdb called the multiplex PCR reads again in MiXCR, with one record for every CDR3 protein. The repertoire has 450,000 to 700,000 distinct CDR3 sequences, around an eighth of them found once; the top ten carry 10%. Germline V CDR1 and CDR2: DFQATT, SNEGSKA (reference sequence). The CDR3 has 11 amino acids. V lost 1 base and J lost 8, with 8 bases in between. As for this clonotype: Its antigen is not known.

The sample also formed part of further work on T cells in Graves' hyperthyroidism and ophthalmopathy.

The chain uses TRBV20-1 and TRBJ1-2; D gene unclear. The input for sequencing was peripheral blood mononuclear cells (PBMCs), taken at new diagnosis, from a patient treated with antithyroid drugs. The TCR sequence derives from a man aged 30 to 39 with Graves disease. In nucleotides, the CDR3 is TGCAGTGCTAGAGTCCGGGAAGGCTACACCTTC. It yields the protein CSARVREGYTF.